Here is one T cell receptor beta chain with its context. Its target is not known. Its ends do not fully match the called genes, so a read error is possible. Profiled with immunoSEQ multiplex PCR; TCRdb holds only in-frame clones, not every one. This table has 35,000 to 45,000 clones, about 94% appearing once. The source of the sample is a study of T cells in tuberculosis. General study results and limits: Active tuberculosis cases were adults; controls were adolescents. Smaller alpha distances in active tuberculosis partly reflected shorter CDR3-alpha lengths.

CDR3 length: 13 amino acids. Germline assignment: CDR1 SGHTA and CDR2 FQGNSA. This chain links TRBV7-2 with TRBJ1-1, with 7 nucleotides matching TRBD1. Sequenced material: PBMCs. The receptor was derived from a donor between 10 and 35 years old with latent tuberculosis or without tuberculosis infection. Some clones in this sample may be carry-over from other donors' samples. CDR3 in amino acids: CASSHRTGREAFF. The CDR3 DNA follows: TGCGCCAGCAGCCATCGGACAGGACGTGAAGCTTTCTTT.